These 12 T cell receptor beta chains originate from one sample sequenced in a study of blood T cell repertoires in COVID-19. Produced via immunoSEQ multiplex PCR; TCRdb's table is partial and in-frame only. Here the sample spans 90,000 to 140,000 clones, 80% to 85% being singletons. The sample taken for sequencing was peripheral blood. The receptors shown here come from an elderly woman with acute or convalescent COVID-19.

V gene TRBV6-1 combines with J gene TRBJ2-7, with D possibly TRBD1 on 7 matching bases. Trimming took 2 bases from V and 1 from J, leaving 12 bases between them. The CDR3 sequence is 15 residues long. Germline CDR1 is MNHNS and CDR2 is SASEGT. The CDR3 is CASSERAGGSYEQYF. CDR3 DNA: TGTGCCAGCAGTGAACGGGCAGGGGGGTCCTACGAGCAGTACTTC.

About this clone itself: One junction end does not reproduce the germline sequence, and a read error may be involved. Different DNA sequences within this sample yield the same CDR3. The DNA for the CDR3 is TGTGCCAGCAGCCAAGCGGGGGGCTCCCACGAGCAGTACTTC. As protein: CASSQAGGSHEQYF. The chain joins TRBV14 to TRBJ2-7; tentative D call: TRBD2 (7 bases). The germline CDR1 and CDR2 sequences are SGHDN and FVKESK. This CDR3 spans 14 amino acids.

The chain joins TRBV28 to TRBJ1-5; D remains unclear. Trimming cost V 2 bases and J 7 bases, with 12 bases left between them. The CDR3 loop spans 14 amino acids. Germline V gives CDR1 MDHEN, CDR2 SYDVKM. Here the CDR3 reads CASSLIRSRQPQHF. The CDR3 DNA sequence: TGTGCCAGCAGTTTAATCAGGTCCCGGCAGCCCCAGCATTTT.

This chain connects TRBV6-5 to TRBJ2-1; TRBD1 is a possible D gene (6 bases). The CDR3 contains 15 residues. Germline assignment: CDR1 MNHEY and CDR2 SVGAGI. The V and J ends lost 6 bases and 4 bases respectively, with 16 bases between them. CDR3 loop: CASRSPRGAYNEQFF. CDR3 sequence (DNA): TGTGCCAGCAGGTCTCCCAGGGGCGCATACAATGAGCAGTTCTTC.

V is TRBV3-1 (or the pseudogene TRBV3-2) and J is TRBJ2-7; possibly TRBD1 for D (5 bases). Germline CDR1 LGHDT, CDR2 YNNKEL (reference sequence). With 4 bases removed from V and 6 bases from J, the gap between germline ends came to 19 bases. This CDR3 has 15 amino acids. CDR3 DNA: TGTGCCAGCAGCCCTCACTCAGGGCTCGATGGCGAGCAGTACGTC. It yields the protein CASSPHSGLDGEQYV.

The rearrangement links TRBV3-1 (or the pseudogene TRBV3-2) to TRBJ2-1; D not resolved. The CDR3 runs 12 residues. V lost 4 bases, J lost 7 bases, and 8 bases lay in between. From germline, CDR1 is LGHDT and CDR2 YNNKEL (reference sequence). The CDR3 DNA is TGTGCCAGCAGCCCTGAGAAGAATGAGCAGTTCTTC. Its protein product is CASSPEKNEQFF.

The chain links TRBV11-3 to TRBJ1-1; 7 nucleotides match TRBD1. The V segment lost 0 bases and the J segment 11 bases; nucleotides outside the gene matches: 12. Per germline, CDR1 SGHNT and CDR2 YENEEA. This CDR3 contains 15 residues. This chain's CDR3 is CASSLERGTATGAFF. The CDR3 DNA sequence: TGTGCCAGCAGCTTAGAACGCGGGACAGCAACAGGGGCTTTCTTT.

The chain joins TRBV28 to TRBJ2-7, with D unresolved. This CDR3 region has 12 residues. Trimming cost V 6 bases and J 4 bases, with 10 bases left between them. Germline assignment: CDR1 MDHEN and CDR2 SYDVKM. The CDR3 reads CASRSFRYEQYF. CDR3 DNA: TGTGCCAGCAGAAGCTTCCGATACGAGCAGTACTTC.

V usage is TRBV10-3 and J usage is TRBJ1-5; D may be TRBD1 (5 bases). The CDR3 extends over 12 amino acids. The germline V gene has CDR1 ENHRY and CDR2 SYGVKD. The V end was cut by 4 bases, the J end by 4 bases, with 5 bases between. The CDR3 loop is CAISGQNQPQHF. The DNA for the CDR3 is TGTGCCATCAGTGGACAGAATCAGCCCCAGCATTTT.

V gene TRBV5-6 combines with J gene TRBJ1-2; D gene uncertain. V lost 5 bases, J lost 8 bases, and 13 bases lay in between. Per germline, CDR1 SGHDT and CDR2 YYEEEE. This CDR3 contains 12 residues. CDR3 sequence: CASRTDKVGYTF. The CDR3 nucleotides read TGTGCCAGCAGAACTGACAAGGTCGGCTACACCTTC.

This chain connects TRBV7-9 to TRBJ2-3, with D perhaps TRBD1 (6 bases). CDR1 is SEHNR and CDR2 is FQNEAQ in the germline V gene (reference sequence). Trimming shortened V by 2 bases and J by 2 bases, and 14 bases separated the two germline ends. The CDR3 loop spans 16 amino acids. In DNA, the CDR3 is TGTGCCAGCAGCTTAAGTCAGGGGATCCTCACAGATACGCAGTATTTT. As protein: CASSLSQGILTDTQYF.

A few counts support this clone. The chain uses TRBV11-3 and TRBJ2-5, with D unclear. The CDR3 covers 12 residues. The germline V gene has CDR1 SGHNT and CDR2 YENEEA. The V end lost 2 bases, the J end lost 3 bases, and 4 bases lay between the germline ends. The CDR3 nucleotides are TGTGCCAGCAGCTTACTAAAAGAGACCCAGTACTTC. Its translation is CASSLLKETQYF.